This T cell receptor beta chain was sequenced in a study of PD-L1 blockade in urothelial cancer. Only in-frame clones appear in the TCRdb table, and some are missing; sequencing was by immunoSEQ multiplex PCR. The repertoire holds about 120,000 clones, with roughly 91% as singletons. The sample's time point: peripheral blood 6 weeks after treatment start. V lost 1 base, J lost 6 bases, and 13 bases lay in between. Germline CDR1 SGHAT, CDR2 FQNNGV. This CDR3 contains 14 residues. V gene TRBV11-2 combines with J gene TRBJ2-7, with D tentatively TRBD2 (6 bases). Sample: PBMCs, taken around atezolizumab (anti-PD-L1) treatment. The receptor's source is a man aged 55 to 70 with urothelial cancer. The CDR3 is CASSLARRGGEQYF. CDR3 DNA: TGTGCCAGCAGCTTAGCGAGGCGGGGAGGCGAGCAGTACTTC.